One sample yielded the 3 T cell receptor beta chains listed below, sequenced in a study of blood T cell repertoires in COVID-19. TCRdb keeps only in-frame clones here, not all; method: immunoSEQ multiplex PCR. The data show some 300,000 clones, with around 89% seen just once and about 7% held by the top ten. Sequenced: peripheral blood. Receptors originate from a woman aged 25 to 39 who had recovered from COVID-19.

The J gene is TRBJ1-5, the V gene TRBV19, with D uncertain. V was trimmed by 4 bases and J by 11 bases, leaving 12 bases between them. Germline values: CDR1 LNHDA, CDR2 SQIVND (reference sequence). The CDR3 has 12 residues. CDR3 protein: CASSNGGVSQHF. CDR3 bases: TGTGCCAGTAGTAACGGCGGAGTATCCCAGCATTTT.

The chain employs TRBV19 and TRBJ1-2, with D possibly matching TRBD1 (6 bases). Per the germline V gene, CDR1 is LNHDA and CDR2 is SQIVND (reference sequence). The CDR3 contains 17 residues. V was clipped by 9 bases and J by 4 bases, with 27 bases between them. For the CDR3, the DNA is TGTGCCAGCTCCCCGGGACACCTCAACCCGCGGATCTATGGCTACACCTTC. Amino acid sequence: CASSPGHLNPRIYGYTF.

This clone occurred once. This chain connects TRBV12-3 or TRBV12-4 to TRBJ2-1, with D unresolved. This CDR3 comprises 12 residues. Trimming removed 3 bases from V and 7 bases from J, with 7 bases in between. CDR3 loop: CASSFPRNEQFF. The CDR3 coding sequence is TGTGCCAGCAGTTTTCCGCGGAATGAGCAGTTCTTC.